The 28 T cell receptor beta chains presented below share a single source sample, sequenced in a study of shared clonotypes between healthy human individuals. Here immunoSEQ multiplex PCR was the method, and the copy in TCRdb shows in-frame clones only, minus some. This table has about 490,000 clones, 76% appearing once. Sequenced: PBMCs. Receptor source: a woman between 40 and 50 years old in good health. Some clones in this sample may be carry-over from other donors' samples.

This clone was picked up many times. The CDR3 spells CAWSELAGGGVEAFF. CDR3 nucleotide sequence: TGTGCCTGGAGCGAGTTGGCAGGGGGAGGCGTTGAAGCTTTCTTT. The J gene is TRBJ1-1, the V gene TRBV30, with 7 bases identical to TRBD1. This CDR3 is 15 amino acids long. CDR1 is GTSNPN, CDR2 SVGIG, per germline (reference sequence). V lost 3 bases to trimming and J lost 7 bases; unmatched junction nucleotides: 14.

This chain joins TRBV28 and TRBJ2-1; 8 nucleotides line up with TRBD2. J gave up 9 bases and V 7 bases, and 14 bases lay outside the gene matches. CDR1 is MDHEN and CDR2 is SYDVKM in the germline V gene. CDR3 length: 15 residues. CDR3 protein: CASTSPGTSVAEQFF. The CDR3, as DNA: TGTGCCAGCACCTCACCCGGGACTAGTGTCGCTGAGCAGTTCTTC.

This clone was seen a handful of times. The chain has TRBV5-4 and TRBJ2-3; D may be TRBD1 or TRBD2 (6 bases each). The CDR3 spans 16 residues. Germline CDR1 and CDR2: SGHNT and YYREEE (reference sequence). V dropped 4 bases and J dropped 0 bases, with 15 bases sitting between them. CDR3 sequence: CASSAGVGGSTDTQYF. CDR3 nucleotide sequence: TGTGCCAGCAGCGCAGGGGTTGGGGGGAGCACAGATACGCAGTATTTT.

Here the CDR3 reads CANLGQGSLRDEKLFF. As DNA, the CDR3 is TGTGCCAACCTAGGACAGGGGTCGCTTAGGGATGAAAAACTGTTTTTT. The chain carries TRBV27 and TRBJ1-4; 9 bases fit TRBD1. Looked up from germline, CDR1 is MNHEY and CDR2 is SMNVEV (reference sequence). CDR3 length: 16 amino acids. J lost 6 bases, V lost 10 bases, and 15 bases had no gene match.

This chain uses TRBV30 with TRBJ2-1, with D uncertain. Trimming left V 2 bases short and J 4 bases short, with 9 bases between. This CDR3 spans 13 amino acids. The germline gives CDR1 GTSNPN, CDR2 SVGIG (reference sequence). The CDR3 is CAWSPIRYNEQFF. CDR3 nucleotides: TGTGCCTGGAGTCCGATTAGGTACAATGAGCAGTTCTTC.

The chain combines TRBV6-1 with TRBJ2-5, with D perhaps matching TRBD1 (6 bases). The CDR3 length is 15 residues. Per germline, CDR1 MNHNS and CDR2 SASEGT. With 0 bases removed from V and 5 bases from J, the gap between germline ends came to 13 bases. The CDR3 region is CASSEAPNQGETQYF. The CDR3 DNA sequence: TGTGCCAGCAGTGAAGCGCCCAATCAGGGGGAGACCCAGTACTTC.

This sequence joins TRBV7-8 and TRBJ2-7; D not resolved. The CDR3 consists of 15 residues. Trimming removed 0 bases at V and 1 base at J, with 10 bases between. Germline CDR1 is SGHVS and CDR2 is FQNEAQ. CDR3 region: CASSLALGRSYEQYF. The CDR3 region has the DNA TGTGCCAGCAGCTTAGCGCTGGGAAGATCCTACGAGCAGTACTTC. Combining the CDR3 with reference TRBV7-8 and TRBJ2-7 gives the whole variable domain GAGVSQSPRYKVAKRGQDVALRCDPISGHVSLFWYQQALGQGPEFLTYFQNEAQLDKSGLPSDRFFAERPEGSVSTLKIQRTQQEDSAVYLCASSLALGRSYEQYFGPGTRLTVT.

The V call is TRBV5-4, the J call TRBJ2-7; possibly TRBD1 or TRBD2 for D (5 bases each). Looked up from germline, CDR1 is SGHNT and CDR2 is YYREEE (reference sequence). The V gene lost 0 bases and the J gene lost 0 bases, with 10 bases spanning the gap. The CDR3 runs 15 residues. CDR3 loop: CASSLGDASSYEQYF. In DNA, the CDR3 is TGTGCCAGCAGCTTGGGGGACGCTAGCTCCTACGAGCAGTACTTC.

As regards this clone: Other DNA sequences in the sample encode the same CDR3. J is TRBJ1-1 and V is TRBV7-2; no reliable D call. This CDR3 contains 15 residues. Trimming cost V 4 bases and J 1 base, with 13 bases left between them. Germline loops: CDR1 SGHTA, CDR2 FQGNSA. The CDR3 DNA is TGTGCCAGCAGCTCTACCCGGACTGGGAACACTGAAGCTTTCTTT. Its protein is CASSSTRTGNTEAFF.

V and J are TRBV11-2 and TRBJ2-5; 8 bases align to TRBD2. Germline CDR1 and CDR2: SGHAT and FQNNGV. V lost 6 bases, J lost 5 bases, and 11 bases stayed unmatched. This CDR3 contains 15 residues. The CDR3: CASSISQREWETQYF. CDR3 coding DNA: TGTGCCAGCAGTATCTCCCAGCGGGAGTGGGAGACCCAGTACTTC. The entire variable domain, with the rest obtained from reference TRBV11-2 and TRBJ2-5, is as follows: EAGVAQSPRYKIIEKRQSVAFWCNPISGHATLYWYQQILGQGPKLLIQFQNNGVVDDSQLPKDRFSAERLKGVDSTLKIQPAKLEDSAVYLCASSISQREWETQYFGPGTRLLVL.

The chain is built from TRBV11-2 and TRBJ2-7, with D possibly matching TRBD1 (6 bases). CDR1 is SGHAT, CDR2 FQNNGV, per germline. The V end lost 5 bases, the J end lost 2 bases, and 13 bases lay between the germline ends. This CDR3 is built from 14 residues. CDR3 loop: CASSPGHGPYEQYF. The CDR3 nucleotides are TGTGCCAGCAGCCCGGGACACGGACCCTACGAGCAGTACTTC.

The CDR3 protein is CASSLAQSGRVMNEQFF. The CDR3 DNA reads TGTGCCAGCAGCTTAGCGCAGAGCGGGAGAGTTATGAATGAGCAGTTCTTC. V is TRBV7-9 and J is TRBJ2-1; 8 positions agree with TRBD2. CDR3 size: 17 residues. J gave up 7 bases and V 0 bases, and 11 bases lay outside the gene matches. Germline-derived CDR1 and CDR2 are SEHNR and FQNEAQ (reference sequence).

The V and J genes are TRBV28 and TRBJ2-1, with D possibly TRBD2 on 6 matching bases. V lost 9 bases and J lost 0, with 12 bases in between. The CDR3 is 14 residues long. Germline lookup yields CDR1 MDHEN and CDR2 SYDVKM. The CDR3 nucleotides read TGTGCCAGTAGCCTGGACTACTCCTACAATGAGCAGTTCTTC. This gives the protein CASSLDYSYNEQFF.

Remarks on this clone: Other DNA sequences in the sample encode the same CDR3. V gene TRBV7-2 combines with J gene TRBJ2-5; D is perhaps TRBD1 (5 bases). Trimming left V 2 bases short and J 5 bases short, with 12 bases between. CDR3 size: 14 residues. Per germline, CDR1 SGHTA and CDR2 FQGNSA. CDR3 nucleotides: TGTGCCAGCAGCTTAAGGCAGGGTAGCGAGACCCAGTACTTC. Protein product: CASSLRQGSETQYF.

V gene TRBV4-1 combines with J gene TRBJ2-7; D is perhaps TRBD1 (7 bases). CDR1 is MGHRA and CDR2 is YSYEKL in the germline V gene. The CDR3 has 19 amino acids. V gave up 2 bases and J gave up 3 bases, with 26 bases separating them. CDR3 sequence reads: CASSQSPTIGGQRFYEQYF. In DNA form, the CDR3 reads TGCGCCAGCAGCCAATCCCCTACGATCGGGGGACAGCGATTCTACGAGCAGTACTTC.

This clone appeared a few times. The chain employs TRBV9 and TRBJ2-3, with 8 bases identical to TRBD2. The germline gives CDR1 SGDLS, CDR2 YYNGEE. The trim removed 4 bases at V and 6 bases at J, leaving 19 bases unmatched. CDR3 size: 18 residues. CDR3 DNA: TGTGCCAGCAGCCCCGCCCCGGGGGTAGCGGGAATCGGGGATACGCAGTATTTT. This codes for CASSPAPGVAGIGDTQYF.

In nucleotides, the CDR3 is TGTGCCAGCTCACCAGAAATAGGGTCTCGCTCTGGAAACACCATATATTTT. Amino acids: CASSPEIGSRSGNTIYF. The chain uses TRBV18 and TRBJ1-3; no definite D call. The CDR3 length is 17 residues. V lost 2 bases and J 0 bases, leaving 14 bases between the germline ends. Germline CDR1 and CDR2: KGHSH and LQKENI.

The sample holds many counts of this clone. The chain is built from TRBV2 and TRBJ2-1, with a tentative D call TRBD2 (5 bases). Germline CDR1 is SNHLY and CDR2 is FYNNEI. V lost 3 bases and J lost 8, with 14 bases in between. This CDR3 contains 14 residues. The CDR3: CASSDDYASDEQFF. The DNA for the CDR3 is TGTGCCAGCAGTGACGACTATGCTTCGGATGAGCAGTTCTTC.

In this sample, this clone turned up a few times. The V call is TRBV7-9, the J call TRBJ1-1; D gene uncertain. There are 14 residues in the CDR3. Deletions cut 8 bases from V and 1 base from J, with 14 bases between. CDR1 and CDR2 from the germline V gene are SEHNR and FQNEAQ (reference sequence). DNA for the CDR3: TGTGCCAGCCAGCTTAGTTCGGGGAACACTGAAGCTTTCTTT. This sequence encodes CASQLSSGNTEAFF.

This clone was counted a single time. The V call is TRBV7-3, the J call TRBJ2-7; 7 nucleotides agree with TRBD2. The CDR3 is 15 residues long. Unmatched junction bases numbered 13, after V lost 5 bases and J lost 6 bases. The germline V gene encodes CDR1 SGHTA and CDR2 FQGTGA. The CDR3 loop reads CASSPHLAAASEQYF. CDR3 bases: TGTGCCAGCAGCCCTCATCTAGCGGCGGCCTCCGAGCAGTACTTC.

The chain employs TRBV11-2 and TRBJ2-7; 10 nucleotides match TRBD1. The J segment lost 3 bases and the V segment lost 5 bases, leaving 7 bases of the junction unmatched. The CDR3 covers 15 residues. Germline V lookup: CDR1 SGHAT, CDR2 FQNNGV. The CDR3 protein is CASSPHGTGVYEQYF. CDR3 DNA sequence: TGTGCCAGCAGCCCCCATGGGACAGGGGTCTACGAGCAGTACTTC.

To note about this clone: A single base separates this from a much larger clone, so it may be a read error. The same CDR3 can be traced to other DNA sequences in this sample. This rearrangement joins TRBV11-2 to TRBJ2-2; TRBD2 might be the D (6 bases). The germline V gene encodes CDR1 SGHAT and CDR2 FQNNGV. The CDR3 is made up of 16 amino acids. Trimming removed 4 bases from V and 6 bases from J, with 18 bases in between. CDR3 protein: CASSSMGGAGSGELFF. CDR3 bases: TGTGCCAGCAGCTCTATGGGGGGTGCGGGATCCGGGGAGCTGTTTTTT.

J is TRBJ2-5 and V is TRBV29-1, with D unresolved. This CDR3 has 13 residues. Trimming removed 1 base at V and 3 bases at J, with 9 bases between. CDR1 and CDR2 (germline): SQVTM, ANQGSEA. CDR3 bases: TGCAGCGTTGAAGGAGGTACAAAAGAGACCCAGTACTTC. Translation gives CSVEGGTKETQYF.

Here the CDR3 DNA reads TGCGCCAGCAGCTTGGTAACTAGCGGCTCGGAGCAGTTCTTC. Encoded protein: CASSLVTSGSEQFF. V is TRBV5-1 and J is TRBJ2-1; 8 nucleotides match TRBD2. Losses at the gene ends were 0 bases for V and 10 bases for J; bases not matched to a gene: 6. CDR3 length: 14 residues. Looked up from germline, CDR1 is SGHRS and CDR2 is YFSETQ.

The J gene is TRBJ1-2, the V gene TRBV6-1, with D possibly being TRBD1 (6 bases). V dropped 6 bases and J dropped 1 base, with 15 bases sitting between them. The V gene's germline CDR1 is MNHNS and CDR2 SASEGT. The CDR3 is 15 amino acids. CDR3 residues: CASRPGTSINYGYTF. The CDR3 DNA reads TGTGCCAGCAGACCCGGGACAAGCATTAACTATGGCTACACCTTC.

V is TRBV11-2 and J is TRBJ2-5, with 10 bases that match TRBD2. This CDR3 is built from 17 residues. The V and J ends lost 3 bases and 7 bases, in that order; junction bases with no gene match: 14. CDR1 is SGHAT and CDR2 is FQNNGV in the germline V gene. The CDR3, as DNA: TGTGCCAGCAGCTTTTCTTGGCTAGCGGGAGAGGGAGGGACCCAGTACTTC. Amino acids: CASSFSWLAGEGGTQYF.

DNA of the CDR3: TGTGCCAGAAGCTACTCGCCTTTGGACAGGGGAAGGGACAATGAGCAGTTCTTC. Translating it yields CARSYSPLDRGRDNEQFF. This chain connects TRBV5-3 to TRBJ2-1; 9 bases are a match to TRBD1. TRBV5-3 is an open reading frame, and its role is uncertain. The CDR3 sequence is 18 residues long. Trimming cost V 3 bases and J 5 bases; bases outside gene matches: 15.

The V and J genes are TRBV19 and TRBJ2-2, with TRBD2 identical over 11 bases. The CDR3 has 16 amino acids. After removal of 8 bases from V and 3 bases from J, the junction contained 8 bases not matched to a gene. Per the germline V gene, CDR1 is LNHDA and CDR2 is SQIVND (reference sequence). DNA of the CDR3: TGTGCCAGTTCAATCCTACTAGCGGGAGACACCGGGGAGCTGTTTTTT. Amino acid sequence: CASSILLAGDTGELFF. The whole variable domain, filled in from reference TRBV19 and TRBJ2-2, reads DGGITQSPKYLFRKEGQNVTLSCEQNLNHDAMYWYRQDPGQGLRLIYYSQIVNDFQKGDIAEGYSVSREKKESFPLTVTSAQKNPTAFYLCASSILLAGDTGELFFGEGSRLTVL.